This TCR beta chain was observed in a study of shared clonotypes between healthy human individuals. Profiling relied on immunoSEQ multiplex PCR, and the TCRdb table lists in-frame clones only, not all of them. Altogether some 1,100,000 clones are present, 75% to 80% being singletons, with the ten largest covering more than 0.45%. This CDR3 region has 13 residues. V was shortened by 5 bases and J by 5 bases, with 14 bases between the two germline ends. Germline V lookup: CDR1 SGHRS, CDR2 YFSETQ. The sample consisted of memory CD4+ T cells from PBMCs. As to subset: CD45RA-negative fraction. The gene calls are TRBV5-1 and TRBJ2-7; perhaps TRBD1 as D (6 bases). The sequence was collected from a man between 18 and 29 years old in good health. Some clones in this sample may be carry-over from other donors' samples. The CDR3 reads CASRYGTIDEQYF. CDR3 coding DNA: TGCGCCAGCAGATACGGGACAATCGACGAGCAGTACTTC. The full variable domain, with the rest looked up from reference TRBV5-1 and TRBJ2-7, is KAGVTQTPRYLIKTRGQQVTLSCSPISGHRSVSWYQQTPGQGLQFLFEYFSETQRNKGNFPGRFSGRQFSNSRSEMNVSTLELGDSALYLCASRYGTIDEQYFGPGTRLTVT.